This T cell receptor (beta chain) was documented in a study of blood T cell repertoires in COVID-19. About the study: Donors in the United States, Italy and Spain gave samples during acute or convalescent COVID-19. In each case, the material was cDNA or gDNA derived from T cells, B-cell-depleted T cells, or PBMCs.

How the authors handled the data: Amplifying reference gene primers gave estimates of nucleated cell counts. Method: immunoSEQ multiplex PCR; TCRdb's copy keeps in-frame clones and lacks some. That table furnishes V, J and clone size, whereas the DNA furnished D and trimming. The sample contains about 49,000 clones, approximately 87% of which appear only once. The CDR3 has 15 amino acids. J gave up 6 bases and V 3 bases, and 4 bases lay outside the gene matches. The germline V gene has CDR1 LNHDA and CDR2 SQIVND (reference sequence). The Seattle patients joined while their infection was active and were tracked longitudinally afterward.

The chain combines TRBV19 with TRBJ2-1, with TRBD1 identical over 11 bases. The sequenced sample was peripheral blood. The sequence was obtained from a woman older than 75 with COVID-19, enrolled during active disease. The CDR3 DNA reads TGTGCCAGTAGTATTAGTGGGACAGGGGGCAATGAGCAGTTCTTC. It is translated as CASSISGTGGNEQFF.